This T cell receptor beta chain was sequenced in a study of shared clonotypes between healthy human individuals. Regarding the study as a whole: Generation probabilities of non-shared clonotypes were lower (relative to those shared by all four donors). Richness estimates generally favored naive over memory subsets.

Per the original data handling: Filtering was not the same, since immunoSEQ gave junction-only sequences without quality scores. Assay: immunoSEQ multiplex PCR; the TCRdb copy retains only in-frame clones and omits some. V and J calls and clone size are as listed in that table; D and trimming were resolved from the DNA. The sample lists some 1 million clones; more than 65% were seen once. About this clone: What it binds is not known.

V lost 0 bases and J 10 bases, leaving 16 bases between the germline ends. Germline loops: CDR1 MGHRA, CDR2 YSYEKL. This CDR3 is 15 amino acids long. Sequenced: memory CD4+ T cells sorted from blood. Subset: CD45RA-negative fraction. The chain employs TRBV4-1 and TRBJ2-1; D remains unclear. The TCR sequence derives from a man aged 18 to 30 in good health. As DNA, the CDR3 is TGCGCCAGCAGCCAAGAACTTCTCCAAGTTGACGAGCAGTTCTTC. Translating gives CASSQELLQVDEQFF.